A single sample gave rise to the 31 T cell receptor beta chains below, sequenced in a study of T cell responses to AZD1222 COVID-19 vaccine. Measured with immunoSEQ multiplex PCR; TCRdb has only the in-frame clones, and not every one. This sample has 150,000 or so clones, with approximately 89% found just once. The sequencing used peripheral blood, collected on day 0 of AZD1222 vaccination. The receptor set was obtained from an adult in good health.

This chain links TRBV4-3 with TRBJ2-1, with 9 bases identical to TRBD2. Germline V lookup: CDR1 LGHNA, CDR2 YSLEER. The CDR3 consists of 17 residues. Trimming removed 0 bases from V and 4 bases from J; junction bases left unmatched: 7. The CDR3 DNA sequence: TGCGCCAGCAGCCAAGATCGAGCTAGCGGGGTATACAATGAGCAGTTCTTC. This gives the protein CASSQDRASGVYNEQFF.

The V call is TRBV9, the J call TRBJ1-1, with 9 bases lining up with TRBD1. The germline CDR1 and CDR2 sequences are SGDLS and YYNGEE. The trim removed 4 bases at V and 0 bases at J, leaving 4 bases unmatched. The CDR3 is 15 amino acids. In nucleotides, the CDR3 is TGTGCCAGCAGCAAGGGACAGGGACTGAACACTGAAGCTTTCTTT. It encodes CASSKGQGLNTEAFF. Full variable domain (remainder filled in from reference TRBV9 and TRBJ1-1): DSGVTQTPKHLITATGQRVTLRCSPRSGDLSVYWYQQSLDQGLQFLIQYYNGEERAKGNILERFSAQQFPDLHSELNLSSLELGDSALYFCASSKGQGLNTEAFFGQGTRLTVV.

The CDR3 is CASSLAGTTGIVYGYTF. In nucleotides, the CDR3 is TGTGCCAGCAGCTTGGCCGGGACAACAGGAATCGTTTATGGCTACACCTTC. The chain employs TRBV5-4 and TRBJ1-2; D is perhaps TRBD1 (6 bases). The CDR3 extends over 17 amino acids. Looked up from germline, CDR1 is SGHNT and CDR2 is YYREEE (reference sequence). V dropped 0 bases and J dropped 5 bases, with 20 bases sitting between them. Combining the CDR3 with reference TRBV5-4 and TRBJ1-2 gives the whole variable domain ETGVTQSPTHLIKTRGQQVTLRCSSQSGHNTVSWYQQALGQGPQFIFQYYREEENGRGNFPPRFSGLQFPNYSSELNVNALELDDSALYLCASSLAGTTGIVYGYTFGSGTRLTVV.

This rearrangement joins TRBV9 to TRBJ1-1, with TRBD1 matching 7 bases. From germline, CDR1 is SGDLS and CDR2 YYNGEE. J lost 5 bases, V lost 4 bases, and 8 bases had no gene match. CDR3 length: 14 amino acids. CDR3: CASSTGGGWTEAFF. The DNA of the CDR3 is TGTGCCAGCAGCACTGGAGGGGGCTGGACTGAAGCTTTCTTT.

This chain uses TRBV12-3 or TRBV12-4 with TRBJ1-1; 8 nucleotides agree with TRBD1. The V gene end was trimmed by 11 bases and the J gene end by 4 bases; junction bases not matched to a gene: 9. The CDR3 contains 13 residues. The CDR3 sequence is CACLRGRITEAFF. The CDR3 DNA sequence: TGTGCCTGCCTCAGGGGGCGCATCACTGAAGCTTTCTTT.

The chain employs TRBV3-1 (or the pseudogene TRBV3-2) and TRBJ2-2; 9 positions agree with TRBD1. The CDR3 is 17 amino acids. V was clipped by 6 bases and J by 2 bases; unmatched bases: 10. Germline lookup yields CDR1 LGHDT and CDR2 YNNKEL (reference sequence). The CDR3 sequence: CASSHHRDRVNTGELFF. In DNA, the CDR3 is TGTGCCAGCAGTCACCACCGGGACAGGGTTAACACCGGGGAGCTGTTTTTT.

The chain is built from TRBV19 and TRBJ1-5, with a tentative D call TRBD1 (6 bases). Germline V gene data show CDR1 as LNHDA and CDR2 as SQIVND (reference sequence). The CDR3 is 16 amino acids. V lost 4 bases and J lost 0, with 13 bases in between. The CDR3 nucleotides read TGTGCCAGTAGTAGCTCTGGACAGTATAGCAATCAGCCCCAGCATTTT. It yields the protein CASSSSGQYSNQPQHF.

The genes are TRBV28 and TRBJ1-5; 9 positions agree with TRBD1. CDR3 length: 14 residues. The V gene's germline CDR1 is MDHEN and CDR2 SYDVKM. V trimming: 3 bases; J trimming: 9 bases; junction bases outside the gene matches: 6. CDR3 residues: CASSLGQGQWPQHF. The CDR3 DNA follows: TGTGCCAGCAGTTTGGGACAGGGCCAGTGGCCCCAGCATTTT. Full variable domain (missing parts from reference TRBV28 and TRBJ1-5): DVKVTQSSRYLVKRTGEKVFLECVQDMDHENMFWYRQDPGLGLRLIYFSYDVKMKEKGDIPEGYSVSREKKERFSLILESASTNQTSMYLCASSLGQGQWPQHFGDGTRLSIL.

The V gene is TRBV4-1, the J gene TRBJ1-1; maybe TRBD1 (5 bases). Trimming pared 3 bases from V and 1 base from J, leaving 9 bases between. Germline V gene sequence: CDR1 MGHRA, CDR2 YSYEKL. The CDR3 extends over 14 amino acids. CDR3 loop: CASSQGPTNTEAFF. The CDR3 DNA sequence: TGCGCCAGCAGCCAGGGACCCACGAACACTGAAGCTTTCTTT.

The V and J genes are TRBV3-1 (or the pseudogene TRBV3-2) and TRBJ1-1, with a weak D call TRBD1 (6 bases). Per germline, CDR1 LGHDT and CDR2 YNNKEL (reference sequence). V lost 8 bases, J lost 4 bases, and 14 bases lay in between. The CDR3 is made up of 13 amino acids. The CDR3 spells CASGAGGTTEAFF. The CDR3 DNA follows: TGTGCCAGCGGGGCGGGGGGCACCACTGAAGCTTTCTTT.

The chain recombines TRBV5-1 with TRBJ1-5, with D possibly matching TRBD1 (6 bases). V gave up 2 bases and J gave up 2 bases, with 8 bases separating them. The CDR3 length is 14 residues. CDR1 SGHRS and CDR2 YFSETQ come from the germline V gene. The CDR3 nucleotides read TGCGCCAGCAGCTTACAGGGCGGCAATCAGCCCCAGCATTTT. Translated, it gives CASSLQGGNQPQHF.

The chain uses TRBV28 and TRBJ1-4, with no clear D. The CDR3 length is 17 residues. The germline CDR1 and CDR2 sequences are MDHEN and SYDVKM. Trimming took off 5 bases at V and 8 bases at J, with 24 bases between the two ends. The chain's CDR3 is CASSAKIDSLVAEKLFF. CDR3 coding DNA: TGTGCCAGCAGTGCTAAGATCGATTCTTTAGTCGCCGAAAAACTGTTTTTT.

This chain joins TRBV7-2 and TRBJ1-1; D is possibly TRBD1 (6 bases). V lost 5 bases, J lost 2 bases, and 15 bases lay in between. The germline V gene has CDR1 SGHTA and CDR2 FQGNSA. There are 15 residues in the CDR3. CDR3 loop: CASSPAAGANTEAFF. CDR3 bases: TGTGCCAGCAGCCCCGCTGCAGGGGCAAACACTGAAGCTTTCTTT.

The chain carries TRBV28 and TRBJ1-2; D remains unclear. Germline loops: CDR1 MDHEN, CDR2 SYDVKM. This CDR3 has 14 amino acids. Trimming stripped 5 bases from V and 5 bases from J, with 15 bases between. CDR3 amino acids: CASSPGGGGYGYTF. CDR3 nucleotide sequence: TGTGCCAGCAGTCCCGGCGGAGGTGGTTATGGCTACACCTTC.

CDR3 sequence (DNA): TGTGCCAGCAGCCTATTGACAGGAGTCCCCTACGAGCAGTACTTC. Translated, it gives CASSLLTGVPYEQYF. The V and J genes are TRBV7-8 and TRBJ2-7; maybe TRBD1 (6 bases). Germline-derived CDR1 and CDR2 are SGHVS and FQNEAQ. The ends were cut back, 5 bases at V and 2 bases at J, with 16 bases in the middle. This CDR3 has 15 amino acids.

This chain uses TRBV10-3 with TRBJ2-1; maybe TRBD1 (6 bases). Germline-derived CDR1 and CDR2 are ENHRY and SYGVKD. The V end lost 5 bases, the J end lost 5 bases, and 16 bases lay between the germline ends. There are 15 residues in the CDR3. CDR3 DNA sequence: TGTGCCATCAGTCTAACCCCAGGGGCAAACAATGAGCAGTTCTTC. Its protein product is CAISLTPGANNEQFF.

V gene TRBV4-1 combines with J gene TRBJ1-2; possible D gene TRBD1, 5 bases. CDR1 and CDR2 from the germline V gene are MGHRA and YSYEKL. The CDR3 length is 17 residues. V was pared by 0 bases and J by 0 bases, with 14 bases between. The DNA for the CDR3 is TGCGCCAGCAGCCAAGATCGTCAGGGTCTCCCTAACTATGGCTACACCTTC. Its protein is CASSQDRQGLPNYGYTF.

The V call is TRBV19, the J call TRBJ1-5; 12 bases align to TRBD1. Germline CDR1 and CDR2: LNHDA and SQIVND (reference sequence). The length of the CDR3 is 19 residues. J gave up 4 bases and V 5 bases, and 15 bases lay outside the gene matches. CDR3 DNA: TGTGCCAGTAGTGCCGCCGTCGGGACAGGGGGCGTAAGGAATCAGCCCCAGCATTTT. Its protein product is CASSAAVGTGGVRNQPQHF.

This clone was recorded only once. The V gene is TRBV11-2, the J gene TRBJ2-7; D possibly corresponds to TRBD1 (6 bases). Trimming cost V 1 base and J 10 bases, with 17 bases left between them. Germline CDR1 reads SGHAT; CDR2 reads FQNNGV. This CDR3 is built from 14 residues. CDR3: CASSLVPRTGRQYF. CDR3 sequence (DNA): TGTGCCAGCAGCTTAGTTCCAAGAACAGGGCGCCAGTACTTC.

The chain couples TRBV29-1 to TRBJ2-7; 9 bases fit TRBD2. This CDR3 region has 14 residues. Trimming removed 3 bases from V and 5 bases from J; junction bases left unmatched: 8. Per the germline V gene, CDR1 is SQVTM and CDR2 is ANQGSEA. The CDR3 loop reads CSVDGGAGGDEQYF. The CDR3 region has the DNA TGCAGCGTTGATGGAGGCGCGGGGGGGGACGAGCAGTACTTC.

The rearrangement links TRBV7-6 to TRBJ2-1, with D hard to call. The length of the CDR3 is 12 residues. V was trimmed by 2 bases and J by 7 bases, leaving 6 bases between them. Germline CDR1 reads SGHVS; CDR2 reads FNYEAQ. CDR3 residues: CASSLNGNEQFF. CDR3 bases: TGTGCCAGCAGCTTAAACGGGAATGAGCAGTTCTTC.

The gene calls are TRBV11-2 and TRBJ1-1; D ambiguous. The CDR3 loop spans 15 amino acids. V was clipped by 5 bases and J by 2 bases, with 15 bases between them. Germline V gene sequence: CDR1 SGHAT, CDR2 FQNNGV. In nucleotides, the CDR3 is TGTGCCAGCAGCGGACCGCGGGGTAGAAACACTGAAGCTTTCTTT. Its translation: CASSGPRGRNTEAFF.

The genes are TRBV27 and TRBJ1-4; D is ambiguous. V lost 2 bases to trimming and J lost 2 bases, with 9 bases between them. This CDR3 has 15 residues. Germline-derived CDR1 and CDR2 are MNHEY and SMNVEV (reference sequence). CDR3 residues: CASSLGPITNEKLFF. CDR3 DNA sequence: TGTGCCAGCAGTTTAGGGCCAATTACTAATGAAAAACTGTTTTTT.

The chain carries TRBV9 and TRBJ1-1; D is perhaps TRBD1 (5 bases). CDR1 and CDR2 (germline): SGDLS, YYNGEE. The CDR3 is 14 amino acids. Trimming took 5 bases from V and 0 from J, leaving 11 bases between them. This chain's CDR3 is CASRPAGVNTEAFF. The CDR3 nucleotides read TGTGCCAGCAGACCCGCGGGGGTGAACACTGAAGCTTTCTTT.

V gene TRBV28 combines with J gene TRBJ2-7; 9 nucleotides match TRBD1. Germline values: CDR1 MDHEN, CDR2 SYDVKM. There are 14 residues in the CDR3. V was pared by 6 bases and J by 7 bases, with 10 bases of the junction left unmatched. In nucleotides, the CDR3 is TGTGCCAGCAGCCCGGGACAGGGCGTTGGAGAGCAGTACTTC. Its protein product is CASSPGQGVGEQYF.

This rearrangement joins TRBV7-2 to TRBJ2-2; 10 bases are a match to TRBD1. This CDR3 is built from 14 residues. V was clipped by 5 bases and J by 6 bases; unmatched bases: 3. Germline-derived CDR1 and CDR2 are SGHTA and FQGNSA. The CDR3 nucleotides are TGTGCCAGCAGCACGACAGGGGGCCCCGGGGAGCTGTTTTTT. Translation: CASSTTGGPGELFF.

The chain links TRBV7-6 to TRBJ2-2, with a possible D match to TRBD1 (5 bases). Deletions cut 2 bases from V and 0 bases from J, with 10 bases between. This CDR3 spans 16 amino acids. Germline assignment: CDR1 SGHVS and CDR2 FNYEAQ. The CDR3 DNA follows: TGTGCCAGCAGCTTAAATACAGGATCGAACACCGGGGAGCTGTTTTTT. Its translation: CASSLNTGSNTGELFF.

The chain uses TRBV13 and TRBJ1-4; 8 bases fit TRBD1. The V gene's germline CDR1 is PRHDT and CDR2 FYEKMQ (reference sequence). V shed 5 bases, J shed 5 bases, and the junction held 4 bases outside the gene matches. The CDR3 has 14 residues. CDR3 DNA sequence: TGTGCCAGCAGCAAACGGACAGGGAATGAAAAACTGTTTTTT. It translates to CASSKRTGNEKLFF.

The J gene is TRBJ2-5, the V gene TRBV5-4; 11 positions match TRBD1. This CDR3 contains 16 residues. After removal of 4 bases from V and 2 bases from J, the junction contained 7 bases not matched to a gene. Germline CDR1 is SGHNT and CDR2 is YYREEE (reference sequence). CDR3 DNA: TGTGCCAGCAGCGATGGGGACAGGGGGTTGCAAGAGACCCAGTACTTC. Translated, it gives CASSDGDRGLQETQYF.

The CDR3 DNA follows: TGTGCCAGTTGCCCCCTACAGGGAAACACTGAAGCTTTCTTT. Protein product: CASCPLQGNTEAFF. V is TRBV19 and J is TRBJ1-1, with D tentatively TRBD1 (6 bases). Germline values: CDR1 LNHDA, CDR2 SQIVND (reference sequence). CDR3 size: 14 residues. Deletions cut 8 bases from V and 2 bases from J, with 15 bases between.

The chain employs TRBV13 and TRBJ2-1; D may be TRBD2 (5 bases). Trimming shortened V by 2 bases and J by 6 bases, and 8 bases separated the two germline ends. The CDR3 contains 13 residues. Per the germline V gene, CDR1 is PRHDT and CDR2 is FYEKMQ (reference sequence). The CDR3 sequence: CASSLSGVNEQFF. The CDR3 region has the DNA TGTGCCAGCAGCTTAAGCGGAGTCAATGAGCAGTTCTTC.